The next 25 T cell receptor beta chains were all read from a single sample in a study of human T cells and chemical hapten exposure (dated by TCRdb to the early 2020s). The intended sense of this specimen's time point label: patch test 2, 6 weeks after DPC sensitization. The sample's treatment or condition label, decoded: therapeutic diphenylcyclopropenone sensitization with weekly scalp DPC. Library preparation was by RACE. Reads for this sample came from a NextSeq 500. TCRdb passed the public sequencing reads through fastp at Q25 and MiXCR, retaining productive beta sequences. When rows share a CDR3 protein, they turn into one entry using the most common DNA and genes. Counted in this sample were about 350,000 distinct CDR3 sequences; under 6.5% of them appeared once. The ten largest clones capture 5% to 6% of the sample. Specimen: whole blood, collected in connection with sensitization to the hapten diphenylcyclopropenone (DPC). Receptor source: a young woman with alopecia areata. Some clones in this sample may be carry-over from other donors' samples.

At least ten counts were recorded for this clonotype. This rearrangement joins TRBV28 to TRBJ1-2; unclear D gene. CDR3 length: 14 amino acids. Germline CDR1 and CDR2: MDHEN and SYDVKM. The V and J ends lost 2 bases and 8 bases respectively, with 15 bases between them. The CDR3 coding sequence is TGTGCCAGCAGTTTAGCGCCCCGGATCGTCGGCTACACCTTC. This encodes CASSLAPRIVGYTF.

This clonotype was observed at least ten times. The chain combines TRBV2 with TRBJ1-6; the D is unclear. The CDR3 length is 17 residues. The V and J ends lost 4 bases and 2 bases respectively, with 15 bases between them. Germline V lookup: CDR1 SNHLY, CDR2 FYNNEI. The CDR3 region has the DNA TGTGCCAGCAGTGCCTTGCAAATCCTCACCTATAATTCACCCCTCCACTTT. Its translation is CASSALQILTYNSPLHF.

This clonotype was picked up many times. An end of the junction does not agree with germline; a read error may underlie this. This sequence joins TRBV6-2 or TRBV6-3 and TRBJ1-3; D not certain. Germline-derived CDR1 and CDR2 are MNHEY and SVGEGT. The CDR3 is made up of 12 amino acids. CDR3 DNA sequence: TGTGCCAGCAGCTACTCTGGAAACACCATATATTTT. It is translated as CASSYSGNTIYF.

The chain carries TRBV4-2 and TRBJ1-4; a weak D match, TRBD1 (6 bases). CDR3 size: 19 residues. Trimming removed 0 bases at V and 0 bases at J, with 17 bases between. Germline V gene sequence: CDR1 LGHNA, CDR2 YNFKEQ. CDR3 nucleotide sequence: TGTGCCAGCAGCCAAGATCCACAGGGCCCCATTTCAACTAATGAAAAACTGTTTTTT. This encodes CASSQDPQGPISTNEKLFF.

This clonotype has ten or more counts. CDR3 in amino acids: CASSAASRQSSYEQYF. CDR3 bases: TGTGCCAGCAGCGCGGCGAGTCGACAGAGCTCCTACGAGCAGTACTTC. The chain has TRBV4-2 and TRBJ2-7; D may be TRBD1 (5 bases). Germline CDR1 and CDR2: LGHNA and YNFKEQ. There are 16 residues in the CDR3. V was trimmed by 5 bases and J by 0 bases, leaving 17 bases between them.

This clonotype was detected many times. J is TRBJ2-3 and V is TRBV5-6; TRBD1 matches 7 bases. This CDR3 comprises 18 residues. The V gene's germline CDR1 is SGHDT and CDR2 YYEEEE. Trimming took 3 bases from V and 0 from J; bases not matched to a gene: 13. CDR3 region: CASSSTLGQLLSTDTQYF. CDR3 bases: TGTGCCAGCAGCTCTACTTTGGGACAGCTACTTAGCACAGATACGCAGTATTTT.

The V gene is TRBV10-3, the J gene TRBJ1-2; D possibly corresponds to TRBD1 (5 bases). The CDR3 has 12 residues. The V end lost 8 bases, the J end lost 8 bases, and 15 bases lay between the germline ends. Germline V CDR1 and CDR2: ENHRY, SYGVKD. CDR3 coding DNA: TGTGCCATCCAGGCAGGGCAAGGCGGCTACACCTTC. Translation gives CAIQAGQGGYTF.

This clonotype was recorded many times. This chain links TRBV10-2 with TRBJ1-6, with D possibly TRBD1 on 6 matching bases. Germline CDR1 WSHSY, CDR2 SAAADI. This CDR3 contains 15 residues. V lost 2 bases, J lost 7 bases, and 12 bases lay in between. This CDR3 reads CASSEPQGPNSPLHF. In DNA form, the CDR3 reads TGCGCCAGCAGTGAGCCACAGGGTCCGAATTCACCCCTCCACTTT.

The V gene is TRBV5-1, the J gene TRBJ2-3; no clear D. CDR1 and CDR2 from the germline V gene are SGHRS and YFSETQ. V was shortened by 0 bases and J by 2 bases, with 7 bases between the two germline ends. This CDR3 contains 14 residues. CDR3 bases: TGCGCCAGCAGCTTGGTCCAGAACACAGATACGCAGTATTTT. Translation gives CASSLVQNTDTQYF.

This clonotype was seen repeatedly, ten times or more. The V call is TRBV5-4, the J call TRBJ2-1, with TRBD1 as a possible D gene (8 bases). The CDR3 extends over 14 amino acids. Trimming cost V 4 bases and J 4 bases, with 12 bases left between them. Germline CDR1 is SGHNT and CDR2 is YYREEE (reference sequence). CDR3 coding DNA: TGTGCCAGCAGCCCACAGGGGGGGTACAATGAGCAGTTCTTC. Translating gives CASSPQGGYNEQFF.

This clonotype was seen ten or more times. The rearrangement joins TRBV12-3 or TRBV12-4 to TRBJ1-1; D remains ambiguous. V dropped 2 bases and J dropped 1 base, with 8 bases sitting between them. There are 14 residues in the CDR3. The CDR3: CASSLRQENTEAFF. For the CDR3, the DNA is TGTGCCAGCAGTTTACGGCAAGAGAACACTGAAGCTTTCTTT.

This clonotype was seen more than once but under ten times. The chain uses TRBV3-1 and TRBJ2-5, with D possibly being TRBD1 or TRBD2 (5 bases each). Trimming stripped 0 bases from V and 4 bases from J, with 15 bases between. The CDR3 runs to 16 residues. The germline CDR1 and CDR2 sequences are LGHDT and YNNKEL (reference sequence). In nucleotides, the CDR3 is TGTGCCAGCAGCCAAGAAGGGTTAGAGGGGACAGAGACCCAGTACTTC. Translating gives CASSQEGLEGTETQYF.

There are a few counts of this clonotype. The chain couples TRBV2 to TRBJ1-1; D is unresolved. CDR1 and CDR2 (germline): SNHLY, FYNNEI. V lost 4 bases to trimming and J lost 7 bases, with 4 bases between them. The CDR3 totals 10 residues. The CDR3 sequence is CASSVYEAFF. The CDR3 DNA follows: TGTGCCAGCAGTGTGTATGAAGCTTTCTTT.

This clonotype was seen a few times. The chain joins TRBV6-2 or TRBV6-3 to TRBJ1-5; 9 bases map to TRBD1. Trimming removed 4 bases from V and 2 bases from J; junction bases left unmatched: 15. Germline V gene data show CDR1 as MNHEY and CDR2 as SVGEGT. This CDR3 region has 19 residues. The CDR3 sequence is CASSSYGTGTLGGNQPQHF. The CDR3 DNA reads TGTGCCAGCAGTTCTTACGGGACAGGGACCCTCGGGGGCAATCAGCCCCAGCATTTT.

This clonotype was counted many times. The J gene is TRBJ1-5, the V gene TRBV19, with D perhaps matching TRBD1 (5 bases). The CDR3 length is 18 residues. Looked up from germline, CDR1 is LNHDA and CDR2 is SQIVND (reference sequence). V lost 2 bases to trimming and J lost 11 bases, with 28 bases between them. In DNA form, the CDR3 reads TGTGCCAGTAGTATACGCCCAGGGAGCCGGACACCATCTCGAGCCCAGCATTTT. Its translation: CASSIRPGSRTPSRAQHF.

The J gene is TRBJ1-3, the V gene TRBV27; 7 bases are a match to TRBD1. Trimming removed 5 bases from V and 0 bases from J; junction bases left unmatched: 7. Germline values: CDR1 MNHEY, CDR2 SMNVEV (reference sequence). This CDR3 region has 16 residues. CDR3 nucleotide sequence: TGTGCCAGCAGTCCTGGACAGGTCCTCTCTGGAAACACCATATATTTT. It translates to CASSPGQVLSGNTIYF.

The CDR3: CASSNLLPSGGKADTQYF. In nucleotides, the CDR3 is TGTGCCAGCAGCAACCTCCTCCCTAGCGGGGGCAAGGCAGATACGCAGTATTTT. The genes are TRBV21-1 and TRBJ2-3; no check of the table's D call, TRBD2, against the DNA was made. TRBV21-1 is classified as a pseudogene. The CDR3 has 18 amino acids.

This clonotype appeared a few times. The gene calls are TRBV3-1 and TRBJ2-7; the D gene is possibly TRBD1 (5 bases). V was pared by 3 bases and J by 2 bases, with 8 bases between. Germline CDR1 and CDR2: LGHDT and YNNKEL (reference sequence). There are 13 residues in the CDR3. CDR3 DNA sequence: TGTGCCAGCAGCCACGGACAACCCTACGAGCAGTACTTC. Its translation: CASSHGQPYEQYF.

The chain couples TRBV6-5 to TRBJ2-5, with D perhaps matching TRBD2 (6 bases). Trimming took off 5 bases at V and 2 bases at J, with 12 bases between the two ends. CDR1 and CDR2 (germline): MNHEY, SVGAGI. This CDR3 region has 14 residues. As DNA, the CDR3 is TGTGCCAGCAGTAATCCGGGACTTCAAGAGACCCAGTACTTC. Translation: CASSNPGLQETQYF.

This clonotype was seen many times. The chain employs TRBV6-2 or TRBV6-3 and TRBJ1-1; D is uncertain. The length of the CDR3 is 13 residues. The V gene lost 1 base and the J gene lost 5 bases, with 8 bases spanning the gap. Germline V lookup: CDR1 MNHEY, CDR2 SVGEGT. In nucleotides, the CDR3 is TGTGCCAGCAGTTACTACCAGATAACTGAAGCTTTCTTT. The encoded protein is CASSYYQITEAFF.

CDR3 nucleotides: TGCGCCAGCAGCCAAGACAGGGGAGTCTACAATGAGCAGTTCTTC. It is translated as CASSQDRGVYNEQFF. V is TRBV4-3 and J is TRBJ2-1, with D possibly being TRBD1 (6 bases). The CDR3 has 15 amino acids. The V gene lost 0 bases and the J gene lost 3 bases, with 9 bases spanning the gap. Germline CDR1 LGHNA, CDR2 YSLEER.

This clonotype was detected a few times. Mismatch with germline at one junction end may stem from a read error. CDR3 residues: CAISEWQGQALF. In DNA form, the CDR3 reads TGTGCCATCAGTGAGTGGCAGGGCCAAGCTCTCTTT. This rearrangement joins TRBV10-3 to TRBJ1-1; a possible D gene is TRBD1 (5 bases). The CDR3 runs 12 residues. Germline CDR1 is ENHRY and CDR2 is SYGVKD.

This clonotype was seen only a few times. The genes are TRBV7-2 and TRBJ2-5; 7 bases are a match to TRBD1. CDR1 and CDR2 from the germline V gene are SGHTA and FQGNSA. V was clipped by 5 bases and J by 2 bases; unmatched bases: 8. The CDR3 is 15 amino acids. The CDR3 nucleotides are TGTGCCAGCAGCATTGCCGGGACAGATCAAGAGACCCAGTACTTC. This gives the protein CASSIAGTDQETQYF.

The CDR3 DNA follows: TGTGCCAGCAGCTCGACAGGGAATGGCTACACCTTC. It translates to CASSSTGNGYTF. The chain employs TRBV5-6 and TRBJ1-2, with 7 bases identical to TRBD1. CDR1 and CDR2 from the germline V gene are SGHDT and YYEEEE. CDR3 length: 12 residues. V shed 3 bases and J 6 bases; nucleotides not matched to a gene: 2.

The rearrangement links TRBV6-6 to TRBJ2-1; 7 nucleotides match TRBD2. After removal of 7 bases from V and 3 bases from J, the junction contained 3 bases not matched to a gene. The CDR3 sequence is 13 residues long. Germline-derived CDR1 and CDR2 are MNHNY and SVGAGI (reference sequence). The CDR3 bases are TGTGCCAGCAACCGGGGGGACTACAATGAGCAGTTCTTC. It encodes CASNRGDYNEQFF.